The entry below gives a single T cell receptor (beta chain) sequence along with its context. Antigen specificity is unknown. V gave up 2 bases and J gave up 4 bases; unmatched junction bases: 8. This CDR3 has 16 residues. CDR1 and CDR2 (germline): SEHNR, FQNEAQ (reference sequence). The data were taken from a study of cytomegalovirus exposure and HLA in healthy donors. Study outcomes and limitations: Earlier analysis found most TCR beta V segments productive about 87% or about 30% of the time. A few V segments could not be told apart, such as TRBV6-2 and TRBV6-3, and were left out.

PCR amplification relied on 60 Vbeta primers (plus 13 Jbeta primers). The assay was immunoSEQ multiplex PCR, and TCRdb's table has in-frame clones only and misses some. Seen in this sample are around 150,000 clones; the ten most common clones hold about 1.2%. The sequence derives from a woman aged 60-75 years in good health and CMV-seronegative. Sequencing used PBMCs. The chain has TRBV7-9 and TRBJ2-3; TRBD2 aligns across 8 bases. The CDR3 sequence is CASSLSPGLDADTQYF. The CDR3 region has the DNA TGTGCCAGCAGCTTATCTCCGGGACTAGATGCAGATACGCAGTATTTT.